These 25 T cell receptor beta chains originate from one sample sequenced in a study of CXCR3-negative and CXCR3-positive naive CD8 T cells. General study results and limits: Hydrophobicity was higher for TRB CDR3s found in CXCR3-positive naive cells than in CXCR3-negative naive cells.

UMI-tagged TRB cDNA libraries were built via 5' RACE. No DNA is given; TCRdb re-called the 5' RACE reads and lists each CDR3 protein once. This sample lists some 130,000 distinct CDR3 sequences; its ten largest clones have roughly 0.6%. No antigen has been identified for these receptors. The sequencing input was naive CXCR3+ CD8+ T cells from blood. Subset defined: CD45RO-CCR7+CD27+CD95- naive CD8+ T cells expressing CXCR3 (TNR3+). The receptors here all came from a human donor in good health. Some clones in this sample may be carry-over from other donors' samples.

The genes are TRBV20-1 and TRBJ2-7; with no DNA, the TCRdb D assignment of TRBD1 cannot be verified. CDR1 is DFQATT, CDR2 SNEGSKA, per germline (reference sequence). This CDR3 is built from 15 residues. CDR3 amino acids: CSARDPGQGSYEQYF.

This chain joins TRBV15 and TRBJ1-5. CDR3 length equals 12 residues. Germline CDR1 LNHNV, CDR2 YYDKDF (reference sequence). The CDR3 loop reads CATTARNQPQHF.

J is TRBJ1-1 and V is TRBV29-1. Germline V lookup: CDR1 SQVTM, CDR2 ANQGSEA. The CDR3 has 17 residues. The CDR3 loop is CSVEAAGGAKGNTEAFF.

The V gene is TRBV6-1, the J gene TRBJ2-7; TCRdb returns TRBD2, unconfirmable since there is no DNA. The CDR3 consists of 16 residues. The V gene's germline CDR1 is MNHNS and CDR2 SASEGT. Here the CDR3 reads CASSGGGLAVSYEQYF.

This sequence joins TRBV29-1 and TRBJ2-7; TCRdb designates TRBD1, a call that cannot be tested without DNA. Germline loops: CDR1 SQVTM, CDR2 ANQGSEA. The CDR3 sequence is 15 residues long. CDR3 sequence reads: CSVEGGQGKSYEQYF.

CDR3 sequence reads: CASSLGVGQGVLDGYTF. V and J are TRBV7-6 and TRBJ1-2; without DNA, the TCRdb call of TRBD1 cannot be checked. This CDR3 is built from 17 residues. Germline V gene lookup returns CDR1 SGHVS and CDR2 FNYEAQ.

This chain connects TRBV7-9 to TRBJ1-1. Germline CDR1 SEHNR, CDR2 FQNEAQ (reference sequence). This CDR3 is 15 amino acids long. This CDR3 is CASSPREIPGLEAFF.

The chain couples TRBV29-1 to TRBJ2-5; the TCRdb call, TRBD2, lacks DNA for checking. Per the germline V gene, CDR1 is SQVTM and CDR2 is ANQGSEA. The CDR3 contains 14 residues. The chain's CDR3 is CSVLGALHQETQYF.

The V and J genes are TRBV28 and TRBJ1-1; TCRdb's D call, TRBD1, is unchecked because there is no DNA. Germline CDR1 and CDR2: MDHEN and SYDVKM. The CDR3 covers 15 residues. The chain's CDR3 is CASSTRTELNTEAFF.

J is TRBJ1-1 and V is TRBV6-6. In germline, CDR1 is MNHNY, CDR2 SVGAGI (reference sequence). This CDR3 spans 12 amino acids. This CDR3 reads CASSYSDGEAFF.

V gene TRBV29-1 combines with J gene TRBJ2-1. This CDR3 comprises 13 residues. From germline, CDR1 is SQVTM and CDR2 ANQGSEA. This CDR3 reads CSETPDGYNEQFF.

This CDR3 reads CASSLTGTGGFGNEQFF. The chain employs TRBV7-3 and TRBJ2-1; the D gene TCRdb calls, TRBD1, cannot be checked with no DNA. Germline CDR1 and CDR2: SGHTA and FQGTGA. The CDR3 totals 17 residues.

The chain recombines TRBV6-5 with TRBJ1-2; TCRdb proposes TRBD1, but this gene call is untestable without DNA. Germline CDR1 MNHEY, CDR2 SVGAGI. CDR3 length equals 13 residues. CDR3 amino acids: CASREQGARGYTF.

V is TRBV12-3 or TRBV12-4 and J is TRBJ2-1; TCRdb returns TRBD2, unconfirmable since there is no DNA. CDR3 length equals 19 residues. CDR3 in amino acids: CASSAEGLAGGEVSDEQFF.

V gene TRBV19 combines with J gene TRBJ1-2; TCRdb outputs TRBD1, but without DNA this stays unchecked. Per the germline V gene, CDR1 is LNHDA and CDR2 is SQIVND (reference sequence). This CDR3 comprises 15 residues. The CDR3 sequence is CASSIGQDLNYGYTF. Complete variable domain (other parts from reference TRBV19 and TRBJ1-2): DGGITQSPKYLFRKEGQNVTLSCEQNLNHDAMYWYRQDPGQGLRLIYYSQIVNDFQKGDIAEGYSVSREKKESFPLTVTSAQKNPTAFYLCASSIGQDLNYGYTFGSGTRLTVV.

The J gene is TRBJ2-5, the V gene TRBV4-1. CDR3 length equals 13 residues. Germline CDR1 and CDR2: MGHRA and YSYEKL. The CDR3 protein is CASSQSLRETQYF.

The genes are TRBV3-1 and TRBJ1-2; TCRdb designates TRBD1, a call that cannot be tested without DNA. Germline-derived CDR1 and CDR2 are LGHDT and YNNKEL (reference sequence). This CDR3 contains 15 residues. The CDR3 reads CASSQDGGQAYGYTF.

The chain links TRBV3-1 to TRBJ2-1; as DNA is missing, the TRBD2 call by TCRdb cannot be tested. The CDR3 is 13 amino acids. Germline-derived CDR1 and CDR2 are LGHDT and YNNKEL (reference sequence). CDR3 protein: CAVIGLVDNEQFF.

This chain connects TRBV5-1 to TRBJ1-4. Per the germline V gene, CDR1 is SGHRS and CDR2 is YFSETQ. The CDR3 has 16 amino acids. CDR3 region: CASSLEGGGLTEKLFF.

V is TRBV28 and J is TRBJ2-1; without DNA, the TCRdb call of TRBD2 cannot be checked. The CDR3 covers 13 residues. Germline loops: CDR1 MDHEN, CDR2 SYDVKM. CDR3: CASRLAGVNEQFF.

This chain uses TRBV6-6 with TRBJ1-1; TCRdb outputs TRBD1, but without DNA this stays unchecked. The CDR3 extends over 15 amino acids. Germline V gene data show CDR1 as MNHNY and CDR2 as SVGAGI (reference sequence). The CDR3 protein is CASSYESTGSTEAFF.

CDR3: CALAMGGPKLFF. The chain employs TRBV21-1 and TRBJ1-4. TRBV21-1 is termed a pseudogene. This CDR3 region has 12 residues.

This sequence joins TRBV12-3 or TRBV12-4 and TRBJ2-7. The CDR3 covers 13 residues. This chain's CDR3 is CASSFSTPYEQYF.

This chain joins TRBV5-1 and TRBJ2-2; checking the TCRdb D call of TRBD1 is not possible without DNA. CDR3 length equals 16 residues. Germline loops: CDR1 SGHRS, CDR2 YFSETQ. The chain's CDR3 is CASSLGKGRGTGELFF.

This rearrangement joins TRBV6-5 to TRBJ1-2. Germline-derived CDR1 and CDR2 are MNHEY and SVGAGI. The length of the CDR3 is 13 residues. The CDR3 region is CASSYSRFYGYTF.